This T cell receptor (beta chain) appears in the sequencing data of a study of blood T cell repertoires in COVID-19. Across the whole study: Sample material is recorded as cDNA or gDNA derived from T cells, B-cell-depleted T cells, or PBMCs.

Libraries were prepared by immunoSEQ multiplex PCR; TCRdb keeps only in-frame clonotypes and omits some of them. The sample includes fewer than 250,000 clones, around 88% of them seen just once. The germline V gene encodes CDR1 LGHDT and CDR2 YNNKEL (reference sequence). V was trimmed by 4 bases and J by 8 bases, leaving 11 bases between them. This CDR3 comprises 13 residues. Material: peripheral blood. This sequence joins TRBV3-1 (or the pseudogene TRBV3-2) and TRBJ1-4; D is undetermined. The origin of this receptor is a man aged 45 to 65 with active or convalescent COVID-19. CDR3 protein: CASSPSAREKLFF. The CDR3 nucleotides read TGTGCCAGCAGCCCGAGTGCGAGGGAAAAACTGTTTTTT.